These 20 T cell receptor beta chains share one sample of origin, sequenced in a study of T cell changes during pregnancy in multiple sclerosis. Profiling relied on immunoSEQ multiplex PCR, and the TCRdb table lists in-frame clones only, not all of them. The top ten clones hold 12% of a sample with about 38,000 clones, 91% of them seen once. This specimen consisted of CD8+ T cells from peripheral blood mononuclear cells, obtained after pregnancy. The source of these receptors is a female donor with multiple sclerosis, enrolled in a pregnancy study.

The gene calls are TRBV18 and TRBJ2-7; TRBD2 aligns across 9 bases. V dropped 6 bases and J dropped 0; count of bases not matched to a gene: 9. The CDR3 contains 16 residues. Germline CDR1 is KGHSH and CDR2 is LQKENI. This CDR3 reads CASSPGTSGPSYEQYF. DNA of the CDR3: TGTGCCAGCTCGCCTGGTACTAGCGGGCCCTCCTACGAGCAGTACTTC.

The chain has TRBV7-2 and TRBJ2-7, with 11 bases lining up with TRBD1. V lost 5 bases and J lost 4; bases outside the gene matches: 7. The CDR3 sequence is 15 residues long. Germline CDR1 and CDR2: SGHTA and FQGNSA. The DNA for the CDR3 is TGTGCCAGCAGCGTCAGGACAGGGGGCACGTACGAGCAGTACTTC. Translating gives CASSVRTGGTYEQYF. The full variable domain, rest sourced from reference TRBV7-2 and TRBJ2-7, is GAGVSQSPSNKVTEKGKDVELRCDPISGHTALYWYRQSLGQGLEFLIYFQGNSAPDKSGLPSDRFSAERTGGSVSTLTIQRTQQEDSAVYLCASSVRTGGTYEQYFGPGTRLTVT.

The V and J genes are TRBV9 and TRBJ2-3, with D perhaps matching TRBD2 (5 bases). CDR3 length equals 15 residues. Germline assignment: CDR1 SGDLS and CDR2 YYNGEE. Trimming left V 0 bases short and J 0 bases short, with 8 bases between. CDR3 sequence reads: CASSVAGVSTDTQYF. The CDR3 bases are TGTGCCAGCAGCGTAGCCGGGGTAAGCACAGATACGCAGTATTTT.

J is TRBJ1-1 and V is TRBV29-1; the D is unclear. The germline gives CDR1 SQVTM, CDR2 ANQGSEA. V was cut by 4 bases and J by 0 bases, with 9 bases left in between. This CDR3 comprises 13 residues. CDR3 nucleotides: TGCAGCGTTGGGCGGCAGATGAACACTGAAGCTTTCTTT. Encoded protein: CSVGRQMNTEAFF. The variable domain in full, completed from reference TRBV29-1 and TRBJ1-1, reads SAVISQKPSRDICQRGTSLTIQCQVDSQVTMMFWYRQQPGQSLTLIATANQGSEATYESGFVIDKFPISRPNLTFSTLTVSNMSPEDSSIYLCSVGRQMNTEAFFGQGTRLTVV.

The CDR3 sequence is CASSTWGGEIVGEQFF. As DNA, the CDR3 is TGTGCCAGTAGTACCTGGGGCGGGGAGATCGTCGGTGAGCAGTTCTTC. The chain joins TRBV19 to TRBJ2-1; D possibly corresponds to TRBD2 (6 bases). The CDR3 sequence is 16 residues long. V lost 4 bases and J lost 9, with 22 bases in between. Germline values: CDR1 LNHDA, CDR2 SQIVND (reference sequence).

This clone has only a few counts. The CDR3 bases are TGTGCCATCAGTGACGGCAGGCTTACTGAAGCTTTCTTT. Amino acid sequence: CAISDGRLTEAFF. The rearrangement uses TRBV10-3 and TRBJ1-1, with no clear D. V was shortened by 3 bases and J by 5 bases, with 10 bases between the two germline ends. The germline V gene encodes CDR1 ENHRY and CDR2 SYGVKD. The length of the CDR3 is 13 residues.

The chain carries TRBV13 and TRBJ2-3; 8 nucleotides agree with TRBD2. This CDR3 comprises 16 residues. V dropped 2 bases and J dropped 5; count of bases not matched to a gene: 9. Germline assignment: CDR1 PRHDT and CDR2 FYEKMQ (reference sequence). The CDR3 is CASSLRLGRARDTQYF. In nucleotides, the CDR3 is TGTGCCAGCAGCTTACGACTCGGGAGGGCCAGAGATACGCAGTATTTT.

V and J are TRBV27 and TRBJ1-1; TRBD1 might be the D (6 bases). Germline CDR1 and CDR2: MNHEY and SMNVEV (reference sequence). The CDR3 totals 13 residues. Trimming stripped 7 bases from V and 4 bases from J, with 13 bases between. In nucleotides, the CDR3 is TGTGCCAGCAACCAGGGGCCCACCACTGAAGCTTTCTTT. It yields the protein CASNQGPTTEAFF.

The chain employs TRBV9 and TRBJ2-3, with a tentative D call TRBD2 (5 bases). V was cut by 0 bases and J by 3 bases, with 14 bases left in between. The CDR3 loop spans 16 amino acids. Germline lookup yields CDR1 SGDLS and CDR2 YYNGEE. The CDR3 coding sequence is TGTGCCAGCAGCGTAGAGCCGGGGAAAGGGACAGATACGCAGTATTTT. Residues: CASSVEPGKGTDTQYF.

The CDR3 protein is CASSPLRTGNHYNEQFF. The CDR3 region has the DNA TGTGCCAGCAGTCCCCTCCGGACTGGGAACCACTACAATGAGCAGTTCTTC. The V call is TRBV28, the J call TRBJ2-1, with D possibly TRBD2 on 5 matching bases. V was cut by 5 bases and J by 3 bases, with 20 bases left in between. CDR1 is MDHEN, CDR2 SYDVKM, per germline. The CDR3 loop spans 17 amino acids.

The rearrangement links TRBV9 to TRBJ2-7; 7 bases line up with TRBD2. This CDR3 contains 15 residues. Germline loops: CDR1 SGDLS, CDR2 YYNGEE. The V gene end was trimmed by 0 bases and the J gene end by 5 bases; junction bases not matched to a gene: 8. The CDR3 bases are TGTGCCAGCAGCGTAGAGGGGAGGGGCTGGGACGAGCAGTACTTC. Amino acids: CASSVEGRGWDEQYF.

The chain uses TRBV7-9 and TRBJ1-3, with unresolved D. The V and J ends lost 5 bases and 0 bases respectively, with 14 bases between them. The CDR3 runs 16 residues. Germline V gene sequence: CDR1 SEHNR, CDR2 FQNEAQ (reference sequence). CDR3: CASSAVVLNSGNTIYF. The CDR3 DNA is TGTGCCAGCAGCGCGGTCGTCCTAAACTCTGGAAACACCATATATTTT.

The chain couples TRBV28 to TRBJ1-2; D is possibly TRBD1 (5 bases). The CDR3 covers 11 residues. Germline V lookup: CDR1 MDHEN, CDR2 SYDVKM. V lost 7 bases and J lost 4, with 7 bases in between. CDR3 region: CASTQGYGYTF. For the CDR3, the DNA is TGTGCCAGCACTCAGGGCTATGGCTACACCTTC.

The rearrangement uses TRBV7-6 and TRBJ1-5; 8 bases match TRBD1. CDR1 SGHVS and CDR2 FNYEAQ come from the germline V gene. The V and J ends lost 4 bases and 3 bases, in that order; junction bases with no gene match: 8. The length of the CDR3 is 16 residues. CDR3 region: CASSSSDRAYNQPQHF. The DNA for the CDR3 is TGTGCCAGCAGCTCATCGGACAGGGCTTACAATCAGCCCCAGCATTTT.

This sequence joins TRBV30 and TRBJ1-6; D gene uncertain. The V and J ends lost 0 bases and 16 bases respectively, with 13 bases between them. Germline CDR1 is GTSNPN and CDR2 is SVGIG (reference sequence). This CDR3 has 12 residues. The CDR3 DNA is TGTGCCTGGAGTGTTCTTGGCAGGTCGCTCCACTTT. Encoded protein: CAWSVLGRSLHF. Based on the CDR3 plus reference TRBV30 and TRBJ1-6, the full variable domain is SQTIHQWPATLVQPVGSPLSLECTVEGTSNPNLYWYRQAAGRGLQLLFYSVGIGQISSEVPQNLSASRPQDRQFILSSKKLLLSDSGFYLCAWSVLGRSLHFGNGTRLTVT.

The rearrangement links TRBV7-3 to TRBJ2-1; 9 positions agree with TRBD2. Germline CDR1 SGHTA, CDR2 FQGTGA. The CDR3 is 14 residues long. Trimming at V came to 9 bases and at J to 6 bases, leaving 9 bases not matched to a gene. The CDR3 coding sequence is TGTGCCAGTGCCTTAGCGGGGGCAGGCAATGAGCAGTTCTTC. Protein: CASALAGAGNEQFF.

J is TRBJ2-5 and V is TRBV5-6; D is undetermined. The length of the CDR3 is 11 residues. Deletions cut 5 bases from V and 3 bases from J, with 5 bases between. CDR1 is SGHDT and CDR2 is YYEEEE in the germline V gene. The CDR3: CASRHEETQYF. In DNA, the CDR3 is TGTGCCAGCAGACACGAAGAGACCCAGTACTTC.

The chain links TRBV28 to TRBJ1-1; TRBD1 matches at 8 bases. The CDR3 is 11 residues long. Trimming at V came to 3 bases and at J to 10 bases, leaving 1 base not matched to a gene. Germline CDR1 is MDHEN and CDR2 is SYDVKM. CDR3 region: CASSLTGVAFF. Written as DNA, the CDR3 is TGTGCCAGCAGTTTGACAGGGGTAGCTTTCTTT.

The rearrangement joins TRBV4-2 to TRBJ2-7; the D gene is possibly TRBD2 (7 bases). V gave up 4 bases and J gave up 2 bases, with 18 bases separating them. The CDR3 has 16 amino acids. The germline gives CDR1 LGHNA, CDR2 YNFKEQ. CDR3 sequence: CASSPTQGGGTYEQYF. CDR3 nucleotides: TGTGCCAGCAGCCCCACCCAGGGAGGGGGGACCTACGAGCAGTACTTC.

The J gene is TRBJ1-1, the V gene TRBV6-6; TRBD1 agrees at 9 bases. From germline, CDR1 is MNHNY and CDR2 SVGAGI (reference sequence). The CDR3 is 14 residues long. The trim removed 7 bases at V and 7 bases at J, leaving 10 bases unmatched. CDR3: CASTRDRAGVEAFF. In DNA, the CDR3 is TGTGCCAGCACCCGGGACAGGGCCGGGGTTGAAGCTTTCTTT.